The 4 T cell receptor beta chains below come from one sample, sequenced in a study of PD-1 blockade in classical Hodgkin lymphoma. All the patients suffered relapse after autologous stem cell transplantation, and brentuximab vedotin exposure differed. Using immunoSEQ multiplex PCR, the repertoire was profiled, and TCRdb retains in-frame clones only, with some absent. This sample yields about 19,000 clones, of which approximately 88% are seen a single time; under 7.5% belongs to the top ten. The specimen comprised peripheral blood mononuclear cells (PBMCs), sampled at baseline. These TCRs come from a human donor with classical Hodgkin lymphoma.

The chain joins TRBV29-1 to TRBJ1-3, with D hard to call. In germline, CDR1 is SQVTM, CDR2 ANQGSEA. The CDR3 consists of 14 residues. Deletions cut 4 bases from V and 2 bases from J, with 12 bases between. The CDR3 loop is CSVGSPGTGNTIYF. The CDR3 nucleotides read TGCAGCGTTGGATCCCCCGGGACTGGAAACACCATATATTTT. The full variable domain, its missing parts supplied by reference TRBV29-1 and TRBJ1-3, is SAVISQKPSRDICQRGTSLTIQCQVDSQVTMMFWYRQQPGQSLTLIATANQGSEATYESGFVIDKFPISRPNLTFSTLTVSNMSPEDSSIYLCSVGSPGTGNTIYFGEGSWLTVV.

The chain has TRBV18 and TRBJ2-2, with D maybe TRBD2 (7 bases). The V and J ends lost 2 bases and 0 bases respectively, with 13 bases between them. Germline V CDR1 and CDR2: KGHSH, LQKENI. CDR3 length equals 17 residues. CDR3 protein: CASSPYSGGANTGELFF. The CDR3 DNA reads TGTGCCAGCTCACCATATTCGGGGGGCGCGAACACCGGGGAGCTGTTTTTT. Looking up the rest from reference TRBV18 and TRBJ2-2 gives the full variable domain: NAGVMQNPRHLVRRRGQEARLRCSPMKGHSHVYWYRQLPEEGLKFMVYLQKENIIDESGMPKERFSAEFPKEGPSILRIQQVVRGDSAAYFCASSPYSGGANTGELFFGEGSRLTVL.

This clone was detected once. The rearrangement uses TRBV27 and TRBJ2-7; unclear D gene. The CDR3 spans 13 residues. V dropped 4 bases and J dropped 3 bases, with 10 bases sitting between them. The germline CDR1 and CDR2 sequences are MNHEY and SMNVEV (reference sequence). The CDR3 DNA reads TGTGCCAGCAGTTCTGACACCAGCTACGAGCAGTACTTC. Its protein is CASSSDTSYEQYF.

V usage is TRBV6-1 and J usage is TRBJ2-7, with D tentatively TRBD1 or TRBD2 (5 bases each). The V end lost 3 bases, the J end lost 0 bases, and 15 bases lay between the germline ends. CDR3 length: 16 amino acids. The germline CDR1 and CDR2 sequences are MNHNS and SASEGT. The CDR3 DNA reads TGTGCCAGCAGTGATAATACCGGGACGACCTCCTACGAGCAGTACTTC. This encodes CASSDNTGTTSYEQYF.